This T cell receptor (beta chain) was sequenced for a study of PD-1 blockade in mismatch repair-deficient tumors. Study overall: Enrolled about 2012-2016, patients had progressing, pretreated mismatch repair-deficient cancers of about twelve types.

Whole-study results and caveats: After pembrolizumab, tumor-resident clones rose rapidly, then generally contracted before radiologic responses.

Mismatch repair deficiency was confirmed in all patients, by PCR or immunohistochemistry. A few pembrolizumab responders had their TCRs sequenced. Some clones are missing from TCRdb's copy, which holds only in-frame ones; the method was immunoSEQ multiplex PCR. In the table there are approximately 80,000 clones, approximately 80% of which are singletons. As to this clone: The antigen is not known. Other nucleotide sequences in the sample specify the same CDR3.

The V gene lost 3 bases and the J gene lost 4 bases, with 7 bases spanning the gap. The CDR3 is 11 amino acids. Per the germline V gene, CDR1 is DFQATT and CDR2 is SNEGSKA (reference sequence). This sequence joins TRBV20-1 and TRBJ2-7; no definite D call. This receptor was identified in an adult with mismatch repair-deficient cancer. Sample: peripheral blood, taken 44 weeks after starting pembrolizumab. The CDR3: CSARVGYEQYF. The DNA for the CDR3 is TGCAGTGCTAGGGTCGGATACGAGCAGTACTTC.